These 20 T cell receptor beta chains originate from one sample sequenced in a study of OX40 agonist ivuxolimab in advanced cancers. Profiled with immunoSEQ multiplex PCR; TCRdb holds only in-frame clones, not every one. The profile shows approximately 62,000 clones, about 91% of them singletons. The specimen was CD4+ or CD8+ T cells sorted from blood, collected in a trial of the OX40 agonist ivuxolimab. Every receptor here comes from an adult with an advanced solid tumor such as melanoma, head and neck, liver or kidney cancer.

V and J are TRBV15 and TRBJ1-2, with D unclear. Germline V gene sequence: CDR1 LNHNV, CDR2 YYDKDF (reference sequence). V was shortened by 3 bases and J by 2 bases, with 19 bases between the two germline ends. The CDR3 contains 17 residues. DNA for the CDR3: TGTGCCACCAGCAGGTCCAGAGCAATTCAGAAAAACTATGGCTACACCTTC. It encodes CATSRSRAIQKNYGYTF.

The V gene is TRBV10-3, the J gene TRBJ1-2, with TRBD1 identical over 8 bases. CDR1 is ENHRY, CDR2 SYGVKD, per germline. This CDR3 comprises 16 residues. V gave up 3 bases and J gave up 5 bases; unmatched junction bases: 11. The CDR3 sequence: CAISDATGQGQYGYTF. The CDR3 DNA reads TGTGCCATCAGTGACGCAACTGGACAGGGTCAATATGGCTACACCTTC.

The chain combines TRBV5-1 with TRBJ2-5; 8 nucleotides align to TRBD2. Unmatched junction bases numbered 7, after V lost 1 base and J lost 5 bases. Germline CDR1 reads SGHRS; CDR2 reads YFSETQ. This CDR3 is built from 15 residues. Here the CDR3 DNA reads TGCGCCAGCAGCTTGTACGAGCGGGAGTTTGAGACCCAGTACTTC. Its translation is CASSLYEREFETQYF. The full variable domain, in which reference TRBV5-1 and TRBJ2-5 provide the parts outside the CDR3, is KAGVTQTPRYLIKTRGQQVTLSCSPISGHRSVSWYQQTPGQGLQFLFEYFSETQRNKGNFPGRFSGRQFSNSRSEMNVSTLELGDSALYLCASSLYEREFETQYFGPGTRLLVL.

The V gene is TRBV6-1, the J gene TRBJ2-7; maybe TRBD1 (6 bases). CDR1 MNHNS and CDR2 SASEGT come from the germline V gene. V dropped 1 base and J dropped 4 bases, with 11 bases sitting between them. This CDR3 spans 14 amino acids. For the CDR3, the DNA is TGTGCCAGCAGTGAAGGCAGGGGTGGGTACGAGCAGTACTTC. The encoded protein is CASSEGRGGYEQYF.

The genes are TRBV11-2 and TRBJ2-7; 9 bases align to TRBD2. CDR1 is SGHAT and CDR2 is FQNNGV in the germline V gene. V shed 1 base and J 6 bases; nucleotides not matched to a gene: 4. This CDR3 is built from 14 residues. The CDR3 DNA reads TGTGCCAGCAGCTTAGGCGGGGGGGCCCGCGAGCAGTACTTC. It translates to CASSLGGGAREQYF. Supplemented by reference TRBV11-2 and TRBJ2-7, the full variable domain reads EAGVAQSPRYKIIEKRQSVAFWCNPISGHATLYWYQQILGQGPKLLIQFQNNGVVDDSQLPKDRFSAERLKGVDSTLKIQPAKLEDSAVYLCASSLGGGAREQYFGPGTRLTVT.

The CDR3 bases are TGTGCCATCAGTGAGTCTTGGCAGCCATCTAACTATGGCTACACCTTC. Its protein product is CAISESWQPSNYGYTF. This rearrangement joins TRBV10-3 to TRBJ1-2; D is unresolved. CDR3 length: 16 amino acids. Germline V gene sequence: CDR1 ENHRY, CDR2 SYGVKD. Trimming shortened V by 0 bases and J by 0 bases, and 11 bases separated the two germline ends.

The chain uses TRBV7-9 and TRBJ2-3, with D perhaps TRBD1 or TRBD2 (5 bases each). This CDR3 has 16 residues. Looked up from germline, CDR1 is SEHNR and CDR2 is FQNEAQ (reference sequence). Trimming removed 5 bases at V and 3 bases at J, with 18 bases between. CDR3 residues: CASSQTPGRMTDTQYF. The CDR3 coding sequence is TGTGCCAGCAGCCAAACTCCGGGACGGATGACAGATACGCAGTATTTT.

This clone was counted a single time. The rearrangement joins TRBV7-8 to TRBJ2-1; 10 bases map to TRBD2. J gave up 0 bases and V 2 bases, and 7 bases lay outside the gene matches. The germline V gene encodes CDR1 SGHVS and CDR2 FQNEAQ. This CDR3 contains 18 residues. CDR3 amino acids: CASSLLAGEGGSYNEQFF. The CDR3 DNA sequence: TGTGCCAGCAGCTTACTAGCGGGAGAGGGGGGCTCCTACAATGAGCAGTTCTTC.

The gene calls are TRBV28 and TRBJ1-2, with TRBD1 matching 8 bases. Germline CDR1 MDHEN, CDR2 SYDVKM. This CDR3 spans 17 amino acids. The J segment lost 6 bases and the V segment lost 8 bases, leaving 20 bases of the junction unmatched. This CDR3 is CASDPGQGAFLVDGYTF. The CDR3 DNA sequence: TGTGCCAGCGACCCGGGGCAGGGGGCATTTTTAGTGGATGGCTACACCTTC.

The chain has TRBV18 and TRBJ2-2, with TRBD1 as a possible D gene (6 bases). CDR3 size: 18 residues. The V gene lost 4 bases and the J gene lost 6 bases, with 24 bases spanning the gap. CDR1 and CDR2 (germline): KGHSH, LQKENI. The CDR3 sequence: CASSLRGPGQKSSGELFF. The DNA of the CDR3 is TGTGCCAGCTCACTCCGAGGACCGGGACAAAAAAGCTCCGGGGAGCTGTTTTTT.

Concerning this clone: Other DNA variants within this sample encode the same CDR3. The J gene is TRBJ1-2, the V gene TRBV4-1, with D possibly being TRBD1 (6 bases). The length of the CDR3 is 15 residues. The germline V and J ends were trimmed by 3 bases and 7 bases, with 18 bases remaining between them. CDR1 and CDR2 (germline): MGHRA, YSYEKL. The CDR3 is CASSQPGAGAGGYTF. The CDR3 nucleotides are TGCGCCAGCAGCCAGCCGGGGGCGGGGGCAGGTGGCTACACCTTC.

The chain links TRBV4-1 to TRBJ2-7; the D gene is possibly TRBD2 (5 bases). V was cut by 0 bases and J by 4 bases, with 16 bases left in between. The CDR3 covers 16 residues. CDR1 and CDR2 (germline): MGHRA, YSYEKL. Here the CDR3 DNA reads TGCGCCAGCAGCCAAGATGGAGGAGTATTTGGATACGAGCAGTACTTC. Translation gives CASSQDGGVFGYEQYF.

The CDR3 reads CASSGAPNEQYF. CDR3 coding DNA: TGTGCCAGCAGCGGGGCCCCTAACGAGCAGTACTTC. The chain couples TRBV7-6 to TRBJ2-7, with a possible D match to TRBD1 (5 bases). Germline V gene lookup returns CDR1 SGHVS and CDR2 FNYEAQ. Deletions cut 5 bases from V and 5 bases from J, with 10 bases between. The CDR3 loop spans 12 amino acids.

The V and J genes are TRBV11-1 and TRBJ2-1; 12 nucleotides match TRBD2. Germline trimming cut 1 base from V and 5 bases from J; bases unmatched to any gene: 3. CDR1 and CDR2 from the germline V gene are SGHAT and FQDESV (reference sequence). The CDR3 sequence is 16 residues long. CDR3 sequence reads: CASSLVRTSGNNEQFF. The CDR3, as DNA: TGTGCCAGCAGCTTAGTCAGGACTAGCGGGAACAATGAGCAGTTCTTC.

CDR3 region: CASSQGEWQGDTEAFF. The CDR3, as DNA: TGTGCCAGCAGCCAAGGGGAGTGGCAGGGAGACACTGAAGCTTTCTTT. The chain carries TRBV4-2 and TRBJ1-1; tentative D call: TRBD1 (5 bases). Germline values: CDR1 LGHNA, CDR2 YNFKEQ. V dropped 1 base and J dropped 3 bases, with 15 bases sitting between them. The CDR3 sequence is 16 residues long.

The chain uses TRBV27 and TRBJ2-3; 11 nucleotides line up with TRBD2. Germline loops: CDR1 MNHEY, CDR2 SMNVEV (reference sequence). The CDR3 runs 18 residues. V lost 1 base and J lost 3; bases outside the gene matches: 9. The CDR3 nucleotides read TGTGCCAGCAGTTTATTTGAGGCTAGCGGGAGGTTGACAGATACGCAGTATTTT. Amino acid sequence: CASSLFEASGRLTDTQYF.

The chain has TRBV5-6 and TRBJ2-7, with TRBD2 matching over 10 bases. There are 14 residues in the CDR3. V trimming: 2 bases; J trimming: 6 bases; junction bases outside the gene matches: 5. CDR1 and CDR2 (germline): SGHDT, YYEEEE. The CDR3 nucleotides are TGTGCCAGCAGCTTAGCGGGAGGGCTTGTCGAGCAGTACTTC. The encoded protein is CASSLAGGLVEQYF.

The chain carries TRBV9 and TRBJ2-5; 8 bases match TRBD1. This CDR3 region has 15 residues. Germline-derived CDR1 and CDR2 are SGDLS and YYNGEE. The junction had 4 bases not matched to a gene; V was cut back by 3 bases and J by 0 bases. The CDR3 DNA reads as TGTGCCAGCAGCGGGCTACAGGGGGACCAAGAGACCCAGTACTTC. This translates into CASSGLQGDQETQYF.

This clone turned up a few times. The chain links TRBV9 to TRBJ2-5, with D maybe TRBD1 (6 bases). The CDR3 is made up of 15 amino acids. V was cut by 3 bases and J by 4 bases, with 16 bases left in between. Looked up from germline, CDR1 is SGDLS and CDR2 is YYNGEE. The CDR3: CASSELPQGSETQYF. DNA for the CDR3: TGTGCCAGCAGCGAACTACCACAGGGATCAGAGACCCAGTACTTC.

Comment on this clone: Other DNA sequences in this specimen translate into the identical CDR3. The chain carries TRBV9 and TRBJ2-2; 7 bases are shared with TRBD2. Germline trimming cut 0 bases from V and 1 base from J; bases unmatched to any gene: 0. The CDR3 runs to 15 residues. Germline-derived CDR1 and CDR2 are SGDLS and YYNGEE. Written as DNA, the CDR3 is TGTGCCAGCAGCGTAGGCGGGGGGAACACCGGGGAGCTGTTTTTT. Protein: CASSVGGGNTGELFF.